The 11 T cell receptor beta chains given below trace back to one sample, sequenced in a study of beta chain features in type 1 diabetes. Expressed TCRB transcripts got sequenced, as all isolated RNA was reverse transcribed. Here immunoSEQ multiplex PCR was the method, and the copy in TCRdb shows in-frame clones only, minus some. The data contain some 350,000 clones, roughly 14% of them singletons. Overall study results and limits: Among all four CD4+ subsets, Type 1 diabetes patients had TCRB CDR3s that were moderately but significantly shorter.

No antigen has been assigned to these receptors. Sequencing was done on a sample of naive CD4+ T cells from blood. The source of these receptors is a woman aged 18-30 years with type 1 diabetes.

The chain joins TRBV6-5 to TRBJ2-4, with D possibly TRBD1 on 6 matching bases. CDR3 length: 16 residues. Germline V CDR1 and CDR2: MNHEY, SVGAGI. V gave up 4 bases and J gave up 0 bases, with 13 bases separating them. The CDR3 sequence: CASSSQGGLAKNIQYF. The CDR3 DNA sequence: TGTGCCAGCAGTTCACAGGGTGGCCTAGCCAAAAACATTCAGTACTTC.

V and J are TRBV19 and TRBJ1-2, with no clear D. V was shortened by 4 bases and J by 6 bases, with 15 bases between the two germline ends. Germline CDR1 is LNHDA and CDR2 is SQIVND (reference sequence). This CDR3 region has 14 residues. CDR3 loop: CASSTQRSRDGYTF. As DNA, the CDR3 is TGTGCCAGTAGTACCCAAAGGAGTCGCGATGGCTACACCTTC.

The CDR3 protein is CASSWDRGQYNEQFF. Written as DNA, the CDR3 is TGTGCCAGCAGCTGGGACAGGGGGCAATACAATGAGCAGTTCTTC. This chain connects TRBV2 to TRBJ2-1; 12 nucleotides align to TRBD1. The trim removed 6 bases at V and 4 bases at J, leaving 4 bases unmatched. This CDR3 spans 15 amino acids. Germline V gene lookup returns CDR1 SNHLY and CDR2 FYNNEI.

J is TRBJ2-7 and V is TRBV23-1, with a tentative D call TRBD2 (6 bases). TRBV23-1 is marked as an open reading frame, function uncertain. Trimming took 0 bases from V and 2 from J, leaving 14 bases between them. The CDR3 consists of 16 residues. DNA for the CDR3: TGCGCCAGCAGTCAATCGGGGACTCACGGCCCCTACGAGCAGTACGTC. Amino acid sequence: CASSQSGTHGPYEQYV.

The chain links TRBV30 to TRBJ2-5; 7 bases are a match to TRBD2. Trimming at V came to 1 base and at J to 2 bases, leaving 7 bases not matched to a gene. The CDR3 totals 15 residues. Germline loops: CDR1 GTSNPN, CDR2 SVGIG (reference sequence). CDR3 loop: CAWSARLAPQETQYF. The CDR3 DNA follows: TGTGCCTGGAGTGCCCGACTAGCACCTCAAGAGACCCAGTACTTC.

The J gene is TRBJ2-1, the V gene TRBV9, with D tentatively TRBD1 (6 bases). Germline CDR1 reads SGDLS; CDR2 reads YYNGEE. The CDR3 is 13 amino acids. V dropped 4 bases and J dropped 7 bases, with 12 bases sitting between them. The CDR3 region has the DNA TGTGCCAGCAGCCAAAAAGACAGGAATGAGCAGTTCTTC. As protein: CASSQKDRNEQFF.

This sequence joins TRBV20-1 and TRBJ2-7; D gene ambiguous. V was cut by 2 bases and J by 2 bases, with 4 bases left in between. This CDR3 contains 11 residues. Germline V CDR1 and CDR2: DFQATT, SNEGSKA (reference sequence). Here the CDR3 DNA reads TGCAGTGCTAGATCCGCCTACGAGCAGTACTTC. It codes for CSARSAYEQYF.

V is TRBV9 and J is TRBJ2-2; tentatively, D is TRBD2 (5 bases). Germline V gene lookup returns CDR1 SGDLS and CDR2 YYNGEE. The CDR3 spans 20 residues. Trimming pared 3 bases from V and 7 bases from J, leaving 31 bases between. The CDR3 coding sequence is TGTGCCAGCAGCGCGCGAGTAGTATATCGGCCAACTAGTGGTGGCGGGGAGCTGTTTTTT. Amino acid sequence: CASSARVVYRPTSGGGELFF.

This clone was recorded a few times. The chain employs TRBV7-9 and TRBJ2-1; 8 positions agree with TRBD1. The J segment lost 3 bases and the V segment lost 3 bases, leaving 4 bases of the junction unmatched. Per the germline V gene, CDR1 is SEHNR and CDR2 is FQNEAQ (reference sequence). The CDR3 is 15 residues long. Here the CDR3 DNA reads TGTGCCAGCAGCTTGGACAGGGCATACTACAATGAGCAGTTCTTC. As protein: CASSLDRAYYNEQFF.

On this clone itself: Other DNA sequences in the sample encode the same CDR3. The genes are TRBV6-5 and TRBJ2-2; D call uncertain. CDR3 size: 12 residues. Germline CDR1 MNHEY, CDR2 SVGAGI. The V end lost 3 bases, the J end lost 4 bases, and 3 bases lay between the germline ends. CDR3 in amino acids: CASSYLTGELFF. In nucleotides, the CDR3 is TGTGCCAGCAGTTATCTCACCGGGGAGCTGTTTTTT.

This clone was seen a handful of times. V gene TRBV19 combines with J gene TRBJ1-1; 7 nucleotides align to TRBD1. The CDR3 is made up of 12 amino acids. The ends lost 5 bases at V and 11 bases at J; junction bases unmatched: 8. The germline V gene has CDR1 LNHDA and CDR2 SQIVND (reference sequence). The CDR3 bases are TGTGCCAGTAGTCACAGGGGCCAAGGGGCTTTCTTT. This translates into CASSHRGQGAFF.